A selection of T cell receptor beta chains follows, all from one sample in a study of spatial heterogeneity in lung cancer. TCRdb ran MiXCR on the 5' RACE reads and lists one entry per CDR3 protein. The data contain about 61,000 distinct CDR3 sequences, roughly 6.4% of them singletons. This specimen was PBMCs, taken at surgery. These receptors all stem from a female donor with early-stage non-small cell lung cancer. CDR3s include the opening cysteine and the closing phenylalanine or tryptophan. Fields, in order: J gene, V gene, D gene, clone size, CDR3 DNA, CDR3 protein. A D gene is named only where the DNA matches it firmly. Expanded clones get a size class; other rows say once, few or many, or leave the size out.

TRBJ2-7	TRBV28	TRBD1	many	TGTGCCAGCAGGCCACTCACCGGGACAGGGGTCTACGAGCAGTACTTC	CASRPLTGTGVYEQYF
TRBJ1-1	TRBV12-3/TRBV12-4	NA	NA	TGTGCCAGCAAACAGGACGGTCTTCTAACTGAAGCTTTCTTT	CASKQDGLLTEAFF
TRBJ1-5	TRBV20-1	TRBD1	NA	TGCAGTGCTAGGGGAGGGACAGTCAATCAGCCCCAGCATTTT	CSARGGTVNQPQHF
TRBJ1-1	TRBV12-3/TRBV12-4	NA	many	TGTGCCAGCAGTTTGACAGGGAACACTGAAGCTTTCTTT	CASSLTGNTEAFF
TRBJ2-1	TRBV27	NA	medium-sized	TGTGCCAGCAGTATGGGCCTAACGTACAATGAGCAGTTCTTC	CASSMGLTYNEQFF
TRBJ2-3	TRBV7-9	TRBD1	NA	TGTGCCAGCAGCCACGGACAGGGAGGAGATACGCAGTATTTT	CASSHGQGGDTQYF
TRBJ2-5	TRBV12-3/TRBV12-4	NA	many	TGTGCCAGCACCGAGACAGCGTACCAAGAGACCCAGTACTTC	CASTETAYQETQYF
TRBJ1-5	TRBV20-1	NA	many	TGCAGTGCCTGGATGACCGCCGATCAGCCCCAGCATTTT	CSAWMTADQPQHF
TRBJ1-1	TRBV6-5	NA	many	TGTGCCAGCAGTTACTCCACTGAAGCTTTCTTT	CASSYSTEAFF
TRBJ1-5	TRBV20-1	NA	many	TGCAGTGCTAGAGAAGTTCTTAGCAATCAGCCCCAGCATTTT	CSAREVLSNQPQHF
TRBJ2-2	TRBV7-8	NA	many	TGTGCCAGCAGCCAATTGTCGGGGGGCAACGTTCCGAACACCGGGGAGCTGTTTTTT	CASSQLSGGNVPNTGELFF
TRBJ2-3	TRBV7-2	TRBD2	many	TGTGCCAGCAGCCCCTCGGCGGGGAGGGGAGATACGCAGTATTTT	CASSPSAGRGDTQYF
TRBJ2-3	TRBV12-3/TRBV12-4	NA	few	TGTGCCAGCAGTAAAGACAACAACGGGGCAGATACGCAGTATTTT	CASSKDNNGADTQYF
TRBJ1-6	TRBV12-3/TRBV12-4	NA	NA	TGTGCCAGCAGTTTGACCGTTAGAGTTTCACCCCTCCACTTT	CASSLTVRVSPLHF
TRBJ2-3	TRBV27	TRBD1	many	TGTGCCAGCAGTTCTGGGACAGGCGCAGATACGCAGTATTTT	CASSSGTGADTQYF
TRBJ1-1	TRBV5-5	NA	many	TGTGCCAGCAGCTTGGCCTACACAGGCTTCATGAACACTGAAGCTTTCTTT	CASSLAYTGFMNTEAFF
TRBJ2-3	TRBV12-3/TRBV12-4	NA	many	TGTGCCAGCAGTTTAGGCAGGGGCACAGATACGCAGTATTTT	CASSLGRGTDTQYF
TRBJ2-5	TRBV19	TRBD2	NA	TGTGCCAGTAGCCTTATTCGACTAGCGGGCTCCAACCAAGAGACCCAGTACTTC	CASSLIRLAGSNQETQYF
TRBJ1-2	TRBV15	TRBD1	few	TGTGCCACCAGCAGAGGGACAGGGGGTAACTATGGCTACACCTTC	CATSRGTGGNYGYTF
TRBJ2-4	TRBV5-6	NA	many	TGTGCCAGCAGCTCCGGGACGGCCCAGAACATTCAGTACTTC	CASSSGTAQNIQYF
TRBJ1-2	TRBV7-9	NA	medium-sized	TGTGCCAGCAGCTTAGCCTCACAGACCTATGGCTACACCTTC	CASSLASQTYGYTF
TRBJ1-1	TRBV27	NA	NA	TGTGCCAGCAGTTTTAGCTTGCGCGGCGGGGCTGAAGCTTTCTTT	CASSFSLRGGAEAFF
TRBJ2-1	TRBV9	NA	NA	TGTGCCAGCAGCGTAGTCGGCAGGGGAATGGTTGAGCAGCTCTTC	CASSVVGRGMVEQLF
TRBJ2-7	TRBV10-3	TRBD2	many	TGTGCCATCAGCGCCCCCGGACTAGCGGGAGGGCAGTACTTC	CAISAPGLAGGQYF
TRBJ1-2	TRBV12-3/TRBV12-4	TRBD1	many	TGTGCCAGCAGTTTAGGACAGGGCCTCTATGGCTACACCTTC	CASSLGQGLYGYTF
TRBJ2-5	TRBV28	NA	many	TGTGCCAGCAGCCCTCCGGGACGCACGGCGGAGACCCAGTACTTC	CASSPPGRTAETQYF
TRBJ2-7	TRBV6-6	NA	many	TGTGCCAGCAACCGAGGCAGGCAGGCGAACTACGAGCAGTACTTC	CASNRGRQANYEQYF
TRBJ2-2	TRBV7-2	TRBD2	few	TGTGCCAGCGTCCCTGGCGGGGGATTCAGGGAGCTGTTTTTT	CASVPGGGFRELFF
TRBJ2-1	TRBV11-2	TRBD2	many	TGTGCCAGCAGCTTGGAGCTAGCGGGGGGGCAAGGTGAGCAGTTCTTC	CASSLELAGGQGEQFF
TRBJ1-5	TRBV27	TRBD1	medium-sized	TGTGCCAGCAGACATACAGGGGGCGGCAATCAGCCCCAGCATTTT	CASRHTGGGNQPQHF
TRBJ1-1	TRBV20-1	NA	many	TGCAGTGCTTCCCTCGGGCTGGGAGCTTTCTTT	CSASLGLGAFF
TRBJ1-2	TRBV7-8	NA	few	TGTGCCAGCAGCCCAAGCGCCGGGACATATTCCTATGGCTACACCTTC	CASSPSAGTYSYGYTF
TRBJ2-2	TRBV11-2	TRBD2	many	TGTGCCAGCAGCTTACGGGGGGATTCCCTCCCCGGGGAGCTGTTTTTT	CASSLRGDSLPGELFF
TRBJ2-5	TRBV18	NA	many	TGTGCCAGCTCAAGCCCCGGGACACCGGACAAGACCCAGTACTTC	CASSSPGTPDKTQYF
TRBJ2-6	TRBV18	NA	few	TGTGCCAGCTCACCGGGCCAGGGGACGGCCAACGTCCTGACTTTC	CASSPGQGTANVLTF
TRBJ1-1	TRBV5-5	NA	many	TGTGCCAGCAGCTTGGACGGACCCGTTGAAGCTTTCTTT	CASSLDGPVEAFF
TRBJ1-1	TRBV7-2	NA	many	TGTGCCAGCAGCTCCCAGACAGGGAACACTGAAGCTTTCTTT	CASSSQTGNTEAFF
TRBJ2-5	TRBV9	TRBD2	many	TGTGCCAGCACCAGCGGGGGCCCCCAGGGGACCCAGTACTTC	CASTSGGPQGTQYF
TRBJ2-5	TRBV9	TRBD1	many	TGTGCCAGCAGCGGACAGGGGTACCAAGAGACCCAGTACTTC	CASSGQGYQETQYF
TRBJ1-6	TRBV12-3/TRBV12-4	TRBD1	many	TGTGCCAGCAGTTCGACAGGGGGAAATTCACCCCTCCACTTT	CASSSTGGNSPLHF
TRBJ2-1	TRBV6-5	NA	many	TGTGCCAGCAGTTACTCCCCTGCGCGGGAAAATGAGCAGTTCTTC	CASSYSPARENEQFF
TRBJ2-7	TRBV5-6	NA	few	TGTGCCAGCAGCCAATTCCCTTCCGAGCAGTACTTC	CASSQFPSEQYF
TRBJ1-5	TRBV19	TRBD1	NA	TGTGCCAAAGCACCAAACCGGGACAGGGTCAATCAGCCCCAGCATTTT	CAKAPNRDRVNQPQHF
TRBJ1-3	TRBV27	NA	many	TGTGCCAGCAACAGTCCGCGACAGAGCTCTGGAAACACCATATATTTT	CASNSPRQSSGNTIYF
TRBJ1-2	TRBV4-1	TRBD1	many	TGCGCCAGCAGCCAAGATGGGGCAGGGGGCAGGTATGGCTACACCTTC	CASSQDGAGGRYGYTF
TRBJ2-3	TRBV2	NA	many	TGTGCCAGTCAGAAACAGGGAGCAGATACGCAGTATTTT	CASQKQGADTQYF
TRBJ1-1	TRBV20-1	NA	few	TGCAGTGCACGGGGGGCGGGATTTAACACTGAAGCTTTCTTT	CSARGAGFNTEAFF
TRBJ1-5	TRBV12-3/TRBV12-4	NA	NA	TGTGCCAGCAGTACCCCAGGTAATCAGCCCCAGCATTTT	CASSTPGNQPQHF
TRBJ2-5	TRBV28	NA	few	TGTGCCAGCAGTTTAGCAGTGGGGCGCAGGGGCTTGGAGACCCAGTACTTC	CASSLAVGRRGLETQYF
TRBJ2-5	TRBV6-5	TRBD1	few	TGTGCCAGCAGCTCCATCGGACAGGGCGGAGGTTGGGAGACCCAGTACTTC	CASSSIGQGGGWETQYF
TRBJ2-1	TRBV7-3	TRBD2	many	TGTGCCAGCAGCTTAATGGGGAGGGACGATGAGCAGTTCTTC	CASSLMGRDDEQFF